This T cell receptor (beta chain) stems from a study of neoadjuvant anti-PD-1 for oral cavity cancer. Findings and caveats of the study: With a few patients per group, TCR findings need larger cohorts. Larger post-treatment preexisting tumor clones tracked with greater tumor shrinkage.

Produced via immunoSEQ multiplex PCR; TCRdb's table is partial and in-frame only. This table has 9,500 to 15,000 clones, around two thirds appearing once. Patients had newly diagnosed, untreated stage II-IVA oral cavity squamous cell carcinoma. CDR1 and CDR2 (germline): MNHEY, SMNVEV (reference sequence). Trimming left V 4 bases short and J 0 bases short, with 13 bases between. The CDR3 has 16 residues. On this clone itself: Its antigen is unidentified.

The specimen comprised tumor tissue, sampled before nivolumab (anti-PD-1) treatment. The chain is built from TRBV27 and TRBJ2-1, with D hard to call. The TCR was taken from a person between 35 and 79 years old with oral cavity squamous cell carcinoma. The donor label of this sample is uncertain. The chain's CDR3 is CASSSPAGSSYNEQFF. CDR3 nucleotides: TGTGCCAGCAGTTCCCCTGCAGGCAGCTCCTACAATGAGCAGTTCTTC.